This T cell receptor beta chain is drawn from a study of CD8+CD57+ T cells in acquired aplastic anemia. Study overall: Isolated CD4+ and CD8+ cells, once sorted, yielded DNA averaging about 3 ug.

An expansion of CD8+CD57+ cells by flow cytometry had been shown in patients chosen for sequencing. TCR beta VDJ and CDR3 profiling used genomic DNA as template. From the reads, TCRdb called clonotypes with MiXCR, one entry per CDR3 protein. The data contain about 200,000 distinct CDR3 sequences, 65% of them singletons. The length of the CDR3 is 15 residues. The V gene end was trimmed by 2 bases and the J gene end by 2 bases; junction bases not matched to a gene: 3. CDR1 and CDR2 (germline): PRHDT, FYEKMQ (reference sequence). The rearrangement links TRBV13 to TRBJ2-3; TRBD2 matches at 8 bases. The sequence was obtained from a human donor with aplastic anemia. Source material: sorted CD4+, CD8+, or CD8+CD57+ T cells (not recorded which) from PBMCs. The CDR3 reads CASSLLAGPTDTQYF. The CDR3 DNA follows: TGTGCCAGCAGCTTACTAGCGGGCCCCACAGATACGCAGTATTTT.